A selection of T cell receptor beta chains follows, all from one sample in a study of identical twins. Using its own MiXCR run on the 5' RACE reads, TCRdb lists one record per CDR3 protein. Seen here are some 1,600,000 distinct CDR3 sequences, more than 30% observed once, and the top ten hold about 0.27%. Sequences were obtained from cord blood. These receptors were obtained from a newborn girl in good health. The CDR3 runs from the conserved cysteine through the conserved F or W. A D gene is named only where the DNA matches it firmly.

j_gene,v_gene,d_gene,CDR3aa
TRBJ2-5,TRBV5-1,-,CASRWGVNNEQYF
TRBJ1-6,TRBV5-6,-,CASSLDRGGSPLHF
TRBJ2-3,TRBV3-1,TRBD2,CASSQRTSGGAGTDTQYF
TRBJ1-2,TRBV19,-,CASSTGRKGYGYTF
TRBJ2-1,TRBV14,-,CASSQIPGPYNEQFF
TRBJ1-4,TRBV4-1,-,CASSIHREKLFF
TRBJ1-2,TRBV21-1,-,CASSKALLFETNYGYTF
TRBJ2-1,TRBV24-1,TRBD2,CATSDTRTSGRRVYNEQFF
TRBJ2-1,TRBV4-1,-,CASSQEVIPHEQFF
TRBJ2-7,TRBV20-1,-,CSAKRTTKGEQYF